This is a list of T cell receptor beta chains from one sample in a study of radiotherapy plus CTLA-4 blockade in lung cancer. Some clones are missing from TCRdb's copy, which holds only in-frame ones; the method was immunoSEQ multiplex PCR. The table has 83,000 or so clones, under 85% seen once; the top ten hold 0.82%. The sequences come from peripheral blood, collected from a patient treated with radiotherapy plus ipilimumab. Receptors originate from a human donor with non-small cell lung cancer who had stable disease on radiotherapy plus ipilimumab. CDR3s include the opening cysteine and the closing phenylalanine or tryptophan. The D gene is left open where the match is weak. Clone size, where shown, is once, few, many, or a class for clones that have expanded.

>TRBV27|TRBD1|.|TRBJ2-1
CASSPRDSHYNEQFF
TGCGCCAGCAGTCCCCGGGACAGTCACTACAATGAGCAGTTCTTC
>TRBV19|TRBD2|few|TRBJ2-3
CASSLAGRGGTDTQYF
TGTGCCAGTAGCCTCGCGGGGCGGGGGGGCACAGATACGCAGTATTTT
>TRBV4-2|.|.|TRBJ2-1
CASSQVRESYNEQFF
TGTGCCAGCAGCCAAGTCCGGGAATCGTACAATGAGCAGTTCTTC
>TRBV9|TRBD1|.|TRBJ2-1
CASSAVGGGGYNEQFF
TGTGCCAGCAGCGCCGTAGGGGGCGGCGGATACAATGAGCAGTTCTTC
>TRBV5-6|.|.|TRBJ1-5
CASSRRGGNQPQHF
TGTGCCAGCAGCCGGCGGGGGGGCAATCAGCCCCAGCATTTT
>TRBV25-1|.|once|TRBJ2-4
CASSEAGAGKNIQYF
TGTGCCAGCAGTGAAGCTGGGGCAGGCAAAAACATTCAGTACTTC
>TRBV7-7|.|.|TRBJ1-4
CASSPQVVNEKLFF
TGTGCCAGCAGCCCACAGGTGGTTAATGAAAAACTGTTTTTT
>TRBV30|.|.|TRBJ1-1
CAWSRTGAGKGTEAFF
TGTGCCTGGAGCAGGACTGGGGCAGGGAAAGGGACTGAAGCTTTCTTT
>TRBV19|.|.|TRBJ2-5
CASSIAGRSQTQYF
TGTGCCAGTAGTATAGCAGGCAGGTCACAGACCCAGTACTTC
>TRBV5-6|.|.|TRBJ2-7
CASSLRGLVEQYF
TGTGCCAGCAGCTTGAGGGGGTTGGTCGAGCAGTACTTC
>TRBV18|.|.|TRBJ1-3
CASSPRESSGNTIYF
TGTGCCAGCTCACCCAGGGAATCTTCCGGAAACACCATATATTTT
>TRBV7-2|TRBD1|.|TRBJ1-1
CASSLAILGQGFTEAFF
TGTGCCAGCAGCTTAGCGATTTTAGGACAGGGTTTCACTGAAGCTTTCTTT
>TRBV2|.|.|TRBJ2-5
CASKVERDLETQYF
TGTGCCAGCAAAGTCGAACGGGATCTGGAGACCCAGTACTTC
>TRBV30|TRBD2|.|TRBJ2-7
CAWTLSGRSEQYF
TGTGCCTGGACTCTCAGCGGGAGGTCTGAGCAGTACTTC
>TRBV19|TRBD2|.|TRBJ2-1
CASTSTSGIGEQFF
TGTGCCAGTACCTCGACTAGCGGGATTGGTGAGCAGTTCTTC
>TRBV2|.|.|TRBJ1-1
CASSEGARANTEAFF
TGTGCCAGCAGTGAAGGGGCGCGGGCGAACACTGAAGCTTTCTTT
>TRBV6-6|.|few|TRBJ1-3
CASSYSGDSGNTIYF
TGTGCCAGCAGTTACTCGGGAGACTCTGGAAACACCATATATTTT
>TRBV28|TRBD2|.|TRBJ2-1
CASSLWISGAPYNEQFF
TGTGCCAGCAGTTTATGGATCAGCGGGGCCCCCTACAATGAGCAGTTCTTC
>TRBV9|.|.|TRBJ1-2
CASSTDTGDRYGYTF
TGTGCCAGCAGCACGGACACCGGAGATCGATATGGCTACACCTTC
>TRBV15|TRBD1|.|TRBJ2-7
CATSRVDRGYEQYF
TGTGCCACCAGCAGAGTAGACAGGGGTTACGAGCAGTACTTC
>TRBV28|.|.|TRBJ2-5
CASATDRWVQETQYF
TGTGCCAGCGCTACCGACAGGTGGGTCCAAGAGACCCAGTACTTC
>TRBV27|.|.|TRBJ2-1
CASSLRGPRGEQFF
TGTGCCAGCAGTTTACGGGGGCCCCGTGGTGAGCAGTTCTTC
>TRBV19|.|few|TRBJ1-1
CASNHGRGSGTEAFF
TGTGCCAGTAATCACGGGCGGGGAAGTGGCACTGAAGCTTTCTTT
>TRBV6-4|.|.|TRBJ2-5
CASSRTYQETQYF
TGTGCCAGCAGTCGGACTTACCAAGAGACCCAGTACTTC
>TRBV7-9|TRBD1|.|TRBJ2-1
CASSRGQGFTSSYNEQFF
TGTGCCAGCAGCCGAGGACAGGGGTTTACAAGCTCCTACAATGAGCAGTTCTTC
>TRBV9|.|.|TRBJ1-2
CASSLTDVANYGYTF
TGTGCCAGCAGCCTTACAGACGTCGCTAACTATGGCTACACCTTC
>TRBV10-3|.|.|TRBJ2-7
CAISESRNEQYF
TGTGCCATCAGTGAATCTAGAAACGAGCAGTACTTC
>TRBV29-1|TRBD1|.|TRBJ1-2
CSVFGQGVKDYGYTF
TGCAGCGTGTTCGGACAGGGTGTAAAGGACTATGGCTACACCTTC
>TRBV11-2|.|.|TRBJ2-1
CASSLFPEMTYNEQFF
TGTGCCAGCAGCTTATTCCCGGAGATGACCTACAATGAGCAGTTCTTC
>TRBV11-2|.|.|TRBJ1-2
CASSPGGPNYGYTF
TGTGCCAGCAGCCCGGGGGGGCCTAACTATGGCTACACCTTC
>TRBV27|.|.|TRBJ2-1
CASSFRSYNEQFF
TGTGCCAGCAGTTTTCGGTCCTACAATGAGCAGTTCTTC
>TRBV4-2|.|.|TRBJ1-1
CASSQPSGWENTEAFF
TGTGCCAGCAGCCAACCGTCAGGGTGGGAGAACACTGAAGCTTTCTTT
>TRBV5-4|TRBD1|.|TRBJ2-7
CASSRRDRGPYEQYF
TGTGCCAGCAGCCGCCGGGACAGGGGGCCCTACGAGCAGTACTTC
>TRBV18|TRBD2|.|TRBJ2-1
CASSRTSGRVDEQFF
TGTGCCAGCTCACGGACTAGCGGGAGGGTAGATGAGCAGTTCTTC
>TRBV28|.|.|TRBJ1-2
CASRESGDPGGTGYGYTF
TGTGCCAGCAGAGAATCCGGGGACCCGGGCGGGACTGGCTATGGCTACACCTTC
>TRBV11-2|.|.|TRBJ1-4
CASSWGEKLFF
TGTGCCAGCAGCTGGGGCGAAAAACTGTTTTTT
>TRBV2|.|.|TRBJ2-3
CARDRRTDTQYF
TGTGCCAGAGACAGGAGAACAGATACGCAGTATTTT
>TRBV5-6|.|.|TRBJ2-5
CASSLYPQETQYF
TGTGCCAGCAGCTTGTACCCGCAAGAGACCCAGTACTTC
>TRBV23-1|TRBD1|.|TRBJ2-7
CASSQSGTGNSYEQYF
TGCGCCAGCAGTCAATCCGGGACAGGGAACTCCTACGAGCAGTACTTC
>TRBV7-9|.|.|TRBJ2-5
CASSLRVGQETQYF
TGTGCCAGCAGCTTAAGGGTAGGCCAAGAGACCCAGTACTTC
>TRBV4-2|TRBD1|.|TRBJ2-7
CASSQLGQTYEQYF
TGTGCCAGCAGCCAACTGGGACAGACCTACGAGCAGTACTTC
>TRBV7-2|.|few|TRBJ2-7
CASSPRVGGEQYF
TGTGCCAGCAGCCCACGGGTTGGCGGGGAGCAGTACTTC
>TRBV28|.|.|TRBJ1-2
CASSSGPYGYTF
TGTGCCAGCAGTTCGGGGCCCTATGGCTACACCTTC
>TRBV5-1|.|.|TRBJ2-5
CASSLWKGPQETQYF
TGCGCCAGCAGCTTGTGGAAGGGACCCCAAGAGACCCAGTACTTC
>TRBV2|.|.|TRBJ1-4
CASSGGTGEKLFF
TGTGCCAGCAGTGGAGGGACGGGGGAAAAACTGTTTTTT
>TRBV29-1|.|.|TRBJ2-2
CSVVSDATGELFF
TGCAGCGTTGTCTCAGATGCGACCGGGGAGCTGTTTTTT
>TRBV5-1|.|.|TRBJ2-1
CASTPEGAFNNEQFF
TGCGCCAGCACCCCTGAAGGGGCCTTCAACAATGAGCAGTTCTTC
>TRBV6-1|.|.|TRBJ2-7
CASFRDWQSYEQYF
TGTGCCAGCTTCCGGGACTGGCAATCCTACGAGCAGTACTTC
>TRBV19|TRBD1|.|TRBJ2-7
CASSGDRWEYEQYF
TGTGCCAGTAGTGGGGACAGGTGGGAGTACGAGCAGTACTTC
>TRBV30|.|.|TRBJ2-5
CAWSNGGWETQYF
TGTGCCTGGAGTAACGGCGGGTGGGAGACCCAGTACTTC
>TRBV7-2|TRBD2|.|TRBJ2-3
CASSLASTSGRTDTQYF
TGTGCCAGCAGCTTAGCCTCGACTAGCGGGAGGACAGATACGCAGTATTTT
>TRBV28|.|.|TRBJ1-5
CASSLLGQPQHF
TGTGCCAGCAGTTTATTGGGCCAGCCCCAGCATTTT
>TRBV19|.|few|TRBJ2-1
CASQDKPREQFF
TGTGCCAGCCAGGACAAACCTCGTGAGCAGTTCTTC
>TRBV6-5|TRBD1|once|TRBJ1-2
CASSYSRTGVYGYTF
TGTGCCAGCAGTTACTCTCGGACAGGCGTCTATGGCTACACCTTC